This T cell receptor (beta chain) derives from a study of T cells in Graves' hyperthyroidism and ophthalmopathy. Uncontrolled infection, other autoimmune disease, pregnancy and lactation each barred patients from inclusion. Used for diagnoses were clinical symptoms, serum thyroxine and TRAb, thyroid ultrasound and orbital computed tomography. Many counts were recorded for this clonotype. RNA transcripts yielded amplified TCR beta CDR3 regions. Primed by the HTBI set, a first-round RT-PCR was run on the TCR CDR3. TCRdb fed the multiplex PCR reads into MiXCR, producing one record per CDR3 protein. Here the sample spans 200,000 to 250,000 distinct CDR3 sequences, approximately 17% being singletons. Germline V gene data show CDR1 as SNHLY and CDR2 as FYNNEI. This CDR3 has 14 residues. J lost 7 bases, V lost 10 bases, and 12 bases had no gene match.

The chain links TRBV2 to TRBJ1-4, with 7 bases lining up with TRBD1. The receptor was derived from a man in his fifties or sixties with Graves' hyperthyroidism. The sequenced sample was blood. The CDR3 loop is CATNRQGVREKLFF. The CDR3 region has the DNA TGTGCCACTAATCGACAGGGAGTTCGTGAAAAACTGTTTTTT.